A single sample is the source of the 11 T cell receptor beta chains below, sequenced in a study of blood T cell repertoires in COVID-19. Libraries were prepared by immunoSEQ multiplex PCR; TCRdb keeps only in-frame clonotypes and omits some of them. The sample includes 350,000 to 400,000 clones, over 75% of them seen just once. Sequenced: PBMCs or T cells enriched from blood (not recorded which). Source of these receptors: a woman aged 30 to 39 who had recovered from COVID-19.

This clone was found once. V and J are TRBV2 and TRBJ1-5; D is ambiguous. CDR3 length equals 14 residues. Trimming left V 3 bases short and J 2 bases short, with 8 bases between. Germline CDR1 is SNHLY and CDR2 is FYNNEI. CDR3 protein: CASSEGEGNQPQHF. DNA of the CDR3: TGTGCCAGCAGTGAGGGAGAGGGCAATCAGCCCCAGCATTTT. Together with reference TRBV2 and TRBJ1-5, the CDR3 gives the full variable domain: EPEVTQTPSHQVTQMGQEVILRCVPISNHLYFYWYRQILGQKVEFLVSFYNNEISEKSEIFDDQFSVERPDGSNFTLKIRSTKLEDSAMYFCASSEGEGNQPQHFGDGTRLSIL.

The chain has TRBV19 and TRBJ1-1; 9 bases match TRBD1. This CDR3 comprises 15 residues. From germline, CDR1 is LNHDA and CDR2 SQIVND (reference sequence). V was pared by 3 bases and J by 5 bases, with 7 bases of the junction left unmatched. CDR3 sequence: CASSILPGQGTEAFF. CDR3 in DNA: TGTGCCAGTAGTATTTTGCCGGGACAGGGTACTGAAGCTTTCTTT.

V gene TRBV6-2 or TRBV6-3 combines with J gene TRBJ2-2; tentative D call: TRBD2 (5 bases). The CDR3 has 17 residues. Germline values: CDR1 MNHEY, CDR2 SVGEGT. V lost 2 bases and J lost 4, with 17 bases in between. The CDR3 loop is CASSYMFSRRFTGELFF. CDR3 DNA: TGTGCCAGCAGTTACATGTTTTCTCGGAGGTTCACCGGGGAGCTGTTTTTT.

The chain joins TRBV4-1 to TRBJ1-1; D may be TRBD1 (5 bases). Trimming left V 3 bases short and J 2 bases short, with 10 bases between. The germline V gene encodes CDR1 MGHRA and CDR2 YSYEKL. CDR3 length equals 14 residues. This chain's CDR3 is CASSHPTVNTEAFF. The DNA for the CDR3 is TGCGCCAGCAGCCACCCGACAGTTAACACTGAAGCTTTCTTT.

The CDR3 DNA follows: TGCGCCAGCAGCTTGCAGGCGGGATCGAACGGGGAGCTGTTTTTT. Encoded protein: CASSLQAGSNGELFF. The gene calls are TRBV5-1 and TRBJ2-2; D is possibly TRBD2 (6 bases). With 1 base removed from V and 7 bases from J, the gap between germline ends came to 14 bases. Germline V CDR1 and CDR2: SGHRS, YFSETQ. The CDR3 is made up of 15 amino acids.

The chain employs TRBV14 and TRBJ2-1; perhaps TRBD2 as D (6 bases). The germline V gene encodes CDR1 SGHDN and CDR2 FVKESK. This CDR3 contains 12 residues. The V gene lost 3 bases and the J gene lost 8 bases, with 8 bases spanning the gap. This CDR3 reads CASSHGDYEQFF. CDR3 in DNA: TGTGCCAGCAGCCATGGGGACTATGAGCAGTTCTTC.

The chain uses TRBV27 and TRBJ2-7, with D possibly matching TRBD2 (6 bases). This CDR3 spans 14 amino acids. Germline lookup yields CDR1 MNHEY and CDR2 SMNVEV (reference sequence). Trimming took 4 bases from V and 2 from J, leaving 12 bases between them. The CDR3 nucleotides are TGTGCCAGCAGTTCTCTTAGCGGAACCTACGAGCAGTACTTC. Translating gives CASSSLSGTYEQYF.

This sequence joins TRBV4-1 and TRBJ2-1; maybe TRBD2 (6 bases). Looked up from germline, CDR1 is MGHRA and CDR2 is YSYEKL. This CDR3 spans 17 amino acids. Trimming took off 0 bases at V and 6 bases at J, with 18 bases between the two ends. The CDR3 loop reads CASSQDPTSSLGNEQFF. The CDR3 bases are TGCGCCAGCAGCCAAGATCCTACTAGCAGTTTGGGCAATGAGCAGTTCTTC.

This chain's CDR3 is CSVPGTGGYEQYF. In nucleotides, the CDR3 is TGCAGCGTTCCCGGGACAGGGGGCTACGAGCAGTACTTC. The chain has TRBV29-1 and TRBJ2-7; 11 bases are shared with TRBD1. This CDR3 is built from 13 residues. Germline CDR1 is SQVTM and CDR2 is ANQGSEA. With 5 bases clipped from V and 3 bases from J, the junction kept 3 bases outside the gene matches.

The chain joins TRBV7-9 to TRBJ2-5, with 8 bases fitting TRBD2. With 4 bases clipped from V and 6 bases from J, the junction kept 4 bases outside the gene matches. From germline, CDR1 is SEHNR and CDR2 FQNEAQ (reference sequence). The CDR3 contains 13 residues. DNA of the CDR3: TGTGCCAGCAGCTCCCGGGAGGGGCAGACCCAGTACTTC. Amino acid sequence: CASSSREGQTQYF.

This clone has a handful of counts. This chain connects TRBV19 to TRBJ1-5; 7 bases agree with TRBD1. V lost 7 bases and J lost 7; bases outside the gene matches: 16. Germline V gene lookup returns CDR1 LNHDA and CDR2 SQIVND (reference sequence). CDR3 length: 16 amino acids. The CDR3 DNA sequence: TGTGCCAGTACCCAGGCTCAGGGGGTCAGCAGCCAGCCCCAGCATTTT. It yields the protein CASTQAQGVSSQPQHF.